Sequencing of this T cell receptor beta chain was carried out in a study of T cell repertoires in cytomegalovirus infection. General observations from the study: Carriage of CMV together with the relevant HLA was identifiable through cumulative public TCR beta family frequency.

In regard to this clonotype: The antigen remains undetermined.

A single record per CDR3 protein comes from TCRdb applying MiXCR to the reads. Here the sample spans some 940,000 distinct CDR3 sequences, approximately 31% being singletons. Germline V lookup: CDR1 SEHNR, CDR2 FQNEAQ (reference sequence). V lost 1 base, J lost 8 bases, and 12 bases lay in between. This CDR3 region has 15 residues. This chain connects TRBV7-9 to TRBJ1-6; D unresolved. The sample here was cultured CD8+ T cells from PBMCs, taken from culture after CMV antigen stimulation. This receptor was identified in a human donor in good health (CMV status not recorded). Some clones in this sample may be carry-over from other donors' samples. This CDR3 reads CASSLEAVGYSPLHF. The CDR3, as DNA: TGTGCCAGCAGCTTAGAAGCAGTGGGGTATTCACCCCTCCACTTT.